One sample yielded the 14 T cell receptor beta chains listed below, sequenced in a study of brain T cells in children with intractable seizures. Time point indicated: blood from clinic visit 5 months post-surgery; TSC patient then seizure free. TCRdb keeps only in-frame clones here, not all; method: immunoSEQ multiplex PCR. The sample has about 340,000 clones, 93% seen once; the top ten hold roughly 5.8%. Sample: peripheral blood, taken more than 4 months after surgery. The receptors originated from a boy under three years old with tuberous sclerosis and intractable seizures.

V is TRBV19 and J is TRBJ2-7, with a possible D match to TRBD1 (6 bases). CDR1 is LNHDA and CDR2 is SQIVND in the germline V gene (reference sequence). The ends were cut back, 5 bases at V and 2 bases at J, with 13 bases in the middle. The CDR3 runs 14 residues. The DNA of the CDR3 is TGTGCCAGTAGTTACGGACAGACGCCCTACGAGCAGTACTTC. As protein: CASSYGQTPYEQYF.

The chain carries TRBV3-1 (or the pseudogene TRBV3-2) and TRBJ2-1; TRBD2 might be the D (6 bases). Trimming took off 7 bases at V and 3 bases at J, with 10 bases between the two ends. The CDR3 has 13 residues. The V gene's germline CDR1 is LGHDT and CDR2 YNNKEL (reference sequence). CDR3 loop: CASNLGGYNEQFF. Written as DNA, the CDR3 is TGTGCCAGCAACCTGGGGGGCTACAATGAGCAGTTCTTC.

V and J are TRBV7-8 and TRBJ1-1; D is uncertain. The V end was cut by 5 bases, the J end by 1 base, with 11 bases between. The germline gives CDR1 SGHVS, CDR2 FQNEAQ. The CDR3 has 14 amino acids. The CDR3: CASSPFGRNTEAFF. The CDR3 nucleotides read TGTGCCAGCAGCCCATTTGGGAGGAACACTGAAGCTTTCTTT. The full variable domain, its missing parts supplied by reference TRBV7-8 and TRBJ1-1, is GAGVSQSPRYKVAKRGQDVALRCDPISGHVSLFWYQQALGQGPEFLTYFQNEAQLDKSGLPSDRFFAERPEGSVSTLKIQRTQQEDSAVYLCASSPFGRNTEAFFGQGTRLTVV.

This chain connects TRBV3-1 (or the pseudogene TRBV3-2) to TRBJ2-3, with TRBD2 as a possible D gene (5 bases). The germline V and J ends were trimmed by 0 bases and 4 bases, with 8 bases remaining between them. In germline, CDR1 is LGHDT, CDR2 YNNKEL (reference sequence). The CDR3 runs to 14 residues. DNA of the CDR3: TGTGCCAGCAGCCAAGATTGGACTTCAGATACGCAGTATTTT. Amino acid sequence: CASSQDWTSDTQYF.

The chain employs TRBV9 and TRBJ2-7, with 8 nucleotides matching TRBD2. In germline, CDR1 is SGDLS, CDR2 YYNGEE. The J segment lost 4 bases and the V segment lost 0 bases, leaving 3 bases of the junction unmatched. The CDR3 totals 14 residues. The CDR3 DNA reads as TGTGCCAGCAGCGTAGCGGGGGGGTGGTACGAGCAGTACTTC. Its translation: CASSVAGGWYEQYF.

This sequence joins TRBV18 and TRBJ1-4; D unclear. Looked up from germline, CDR1 is KGHSH and CDR2 is LQKENI. The CDR3 runs to 15 residues. The ends were cut back, 3 bases at V and 8 bases at J, with 16 bases in the middle. Here the CDR3 reads CASSPFRGAEEKLFF. The CDR3 bases are TGTGCCAGCTCACCTTTCCGGGGAGCGGAAGAAAAACTGTTTTTT.

V gene TRBV7-3 combines with J gene TRBJ2-4; TRBD2 might be the D (6 bases). Germline CDR1 SGHTA, CDR2 FQGTGA. Trimming left V 5 bases short and J 0 bases short, with 23 bases between. This CDR3 is built from 19 residues. The CDR3 reads CASSITQGVSGLAKNIQYF. CDR3 DNA sequence: TGTGCCAGCAGCATTACCCAGGGAGTATCGGGACTAGCCAAAAACATTCAGTACTTC.

This clone turned up a few times. The chain couples TRBV15 to TRBJ1-2; D remains unclear. V was cut by 3 bases and J by 6 bases, with 17 bases left in between. The germline CDR1 and CDR2 sequences are LNHNV and YYDKDF (reference sequence). The CDR3 spans 15 residues. CDR3 sequence (DNA): TGTGCCACCAGCAGGGATAGGGAATCCGTTAATGGCTACACCTTC. Protein product: CATSRDRESVNGYTF.

The chain uses TRBV5-4 and TRBJ2-5; D not certain. The ends were cut back, 6 bases at V and 0 bases at J, with 12 bases in the middle. The germline CDR1 and CDR2 sequences are SGHNT and YYREEE (reference sequence). There are 14 residues in the CDR3. The CDR3 loop is CASIPDGDQETQYF. The CDR3 DNA reads TGTGCCAGCATCCCCGACGGAGACCAAGAGACCCAGTACTTC.

The rearrangement links TRBV6-5 to TRBJ2-7; 8 nucleotides match TRBD2. CDR3 length: 13 residues. The V gene's germline CDR1 is MNHEY and CDR2 SVGAGI. The junction had 4 bases not matched to a gene; V was cut back by 7 bases and J by 2 bases. Here the CDR3 DNA reads TGTGCCAGCACGGATAGCGGGGCCTACGAGCAGTACTTC. This gives the protein CASTDSGAYEQYF.

The chain recombines TRBV30 with TRBJ1-3, with D maybe TRBD1 (6 bases). Deletions cut 1 base from V and 4 bases from J, with 17 bases between. The CDR3 covers 16 residues. Germline assignment: CDR1 GTSNPN and CDR2 SVGIG (reference sequence). The chain's CDR3 is CAWSDGLQGSGNTIYF. The DNA of the CDR3 is TGTGCCTGGAGTGACGGGCTACAGGGATCAGGAAACACCATATATTTT.

V gene TRBV6-5 combines with J gene TRBJ2-7; 9 bases map to TRBD1. The V and J ends lost 6 bases and 4 bases, in that order; junction bases with no gene match: 7. The CDR3 is made up of 14 amino acids. Germline-derived CDR1 and CDR2 are MNHEY and SVGAGI. Here the CDR3 reads CASSQDRGGYEQYF. The CDR3 nucleotides are TGTGCCAGCAGCCAGGACAGGGGCGGTTACGAGCAGTACTTC.

The V gene is TRBV28, the J gene TRBJ1-4; TRBD1 matches at 7 bases. V was clipped by 4 bases and J by 10 bases; unmatched bases: 6. Germline assignment: CDR1 MDHEN and CDR2 SYDVKM. The CDR3 has 13 amino acids. CDR3 protein: CASSWARDRKLFF. The CDR3 region has the DNA TGTGCCAGCAGTTGGGCCCGGGACAGAAAACTGTTTTTT.

The chain has TRBV4-2 and TRBJ2-7; no definite D call. Trimming stripped 0 bases from V and 5 bases from J, with 2 bases between. Germline CDR1 is LGHNA and CDR2 is YNFKEQ. This CDR3 contains 11 residues. This chain's CDR3 is CASSQDNEQYF. CDR3 nucleotide sequence: TGTGCCAGCAGCCAAGACAACGAGCAGTACTTC.